Below, one TCR beta chain is given with its context. Its target is unknown. This record comes from a study of T-cell reconstitution after alpha-beta-depleted transplantation in children. The study's findings and limits: High day-60 TCRbeta diversity in some patients came from surviving recipient T cells and thymic progenitors.

CDR3 length: 13 residues. The V gene's germline CDR1 is SGHRS and CDR2 YFSETQ. The germline V and J ends were trimmed by 5 bases and 4 bases, with 13 bases remaining between them. Unique molecular identifiers were built into the TCRbeta library. MiXCR, applied by TCRdb to the PCR reads, yields one record per CDR3 protein. The data show hundreds of thousands of distinct CDR3 sequences, approximately 15% seen once. This clonotype originated in a male patient younger than 18 who had a stem cell transplant for acute lymphoblastic leukemia, so the T cells may come from the graft donor. The specimen comprised PBMCs, mostly from graft donor cells, sampled 360 days after TCRalphabeta/CD19-depleted stem cell transplant. The chain joins TRBV5-1 to TRBJ2-7; D is possibly TRBD1 or TRBD2 (5 bases each). CDR3 bases: TGCGCCAGCAGACGGGACCCAGAATACGAGCAGTACTTC. Amino acids: CASRRDPEYEQYF.